Here is one T cell receptor (beta chain) with its context. Assay: immunoSEQ multiplex PCR; the TCRdb copy retains only in-frame clones and omits some. The table has 20,000 to 30,000 clones, 86% seen once. Losses at the gene ends were 1 base for V and 0 bases for J; bases not matched to a gene: 3. The CDR3 runs to 16 residues. CDR1 is SGHNT, CDR2 YENEEA, per germline. The data derive from a study of T cells in localized non-small cell lung cancer. The sequence came from a female donor older than 55 with stage I lung adenocarcinoma. The sample consisted of peripheral blood, taken before any cancer treatment. This chain joins TRBV11-3 and TRBJ2-3, with TRBD1 identical over 8 bases. The DNA for the CDR3 is TGTGCCAGCAGCTTAGGCAGGGGGCAAAGCACAGATACGCAGTATTTT. Translated, it gives CASSLGRGQSTDTQYF.